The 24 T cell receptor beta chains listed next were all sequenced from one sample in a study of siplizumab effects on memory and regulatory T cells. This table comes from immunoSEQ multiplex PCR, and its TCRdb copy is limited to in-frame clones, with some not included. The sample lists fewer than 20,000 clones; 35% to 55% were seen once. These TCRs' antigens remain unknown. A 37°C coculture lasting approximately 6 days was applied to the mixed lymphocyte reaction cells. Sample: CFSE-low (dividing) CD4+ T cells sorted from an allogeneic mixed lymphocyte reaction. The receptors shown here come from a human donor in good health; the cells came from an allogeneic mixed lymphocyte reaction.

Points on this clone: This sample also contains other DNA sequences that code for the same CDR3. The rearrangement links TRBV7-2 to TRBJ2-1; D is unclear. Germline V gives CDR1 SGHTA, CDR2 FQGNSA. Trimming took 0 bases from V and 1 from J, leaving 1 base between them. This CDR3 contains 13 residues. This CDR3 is CASSLASYNEQFF. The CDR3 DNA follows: TGTGCCAGCAGCTTAGCATCCTACAATGAGCAGTTCTTC. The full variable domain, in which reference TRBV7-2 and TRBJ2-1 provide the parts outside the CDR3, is GAGVSQSPSNKVTEKGKDVELRCDPISGHTALYWYRQSLGQGLEFLIYFQGNSAPDKSGLPSDRFSAERTGGSVSTLTIQRTQQEDSAVYLCASSLASYNEQFFGPGTRLTVL.

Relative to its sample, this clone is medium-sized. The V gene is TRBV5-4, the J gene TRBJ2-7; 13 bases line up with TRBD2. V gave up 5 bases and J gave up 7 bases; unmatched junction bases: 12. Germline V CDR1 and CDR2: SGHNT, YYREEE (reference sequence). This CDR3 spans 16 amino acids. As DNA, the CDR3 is TGTGCCAGCAGGCAATCCCTGACTAGCGGGGGGAATGAGCAGTACTTC. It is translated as CASRQSLTSGGNEQYF.

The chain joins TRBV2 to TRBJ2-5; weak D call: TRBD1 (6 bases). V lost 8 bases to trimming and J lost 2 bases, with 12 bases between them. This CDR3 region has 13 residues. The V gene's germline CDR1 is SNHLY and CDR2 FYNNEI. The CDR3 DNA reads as TGTGCCAGCCTTTCGGACAGACAAGAGACCCAGTACTTC. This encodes CASLSDRQETQYF.

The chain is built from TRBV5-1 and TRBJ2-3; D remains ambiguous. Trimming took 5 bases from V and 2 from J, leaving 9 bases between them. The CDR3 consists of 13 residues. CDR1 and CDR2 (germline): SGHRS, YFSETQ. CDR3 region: CASRYGVTDTQYF. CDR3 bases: TGCGCCAGCAGATATGGGGTCACAGATACGCAGTATTTT.

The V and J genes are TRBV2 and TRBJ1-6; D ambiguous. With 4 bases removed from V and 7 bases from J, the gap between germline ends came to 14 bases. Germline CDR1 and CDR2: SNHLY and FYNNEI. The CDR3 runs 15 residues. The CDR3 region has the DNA TGTGCCAGCAGTGGTTTCGGGGTAGGGAATTCACCCCTCCACTTT. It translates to CASSGFGVGNSPLHF.

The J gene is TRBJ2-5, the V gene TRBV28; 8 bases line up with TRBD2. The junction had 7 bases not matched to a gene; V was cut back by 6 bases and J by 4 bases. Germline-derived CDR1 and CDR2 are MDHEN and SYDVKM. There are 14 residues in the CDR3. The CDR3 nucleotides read TGTGCCAGCAGGAACCGGGGGGGCCCAGAGACCCAGTACTTC. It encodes CASRNRGGPETQYF. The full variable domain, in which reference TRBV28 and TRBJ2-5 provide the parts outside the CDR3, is DVKVTQSSRYLVKRTGEKVFLECVQDMDHENMFWYRQDPGLGLRLIYFSYDVKMKEKGDIPEGYSVSREKKERFSLILESASTNQTSMYLCASRNRGGPETQYFGPGTRLLVL.

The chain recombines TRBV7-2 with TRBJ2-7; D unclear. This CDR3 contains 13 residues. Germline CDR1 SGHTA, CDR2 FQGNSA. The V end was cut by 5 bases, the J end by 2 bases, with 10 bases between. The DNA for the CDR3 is TGTGCCAGCAGCCTCCGGCCTGCCTACGAGCAGTACTTC. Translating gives CASSLRPAYEQYF.

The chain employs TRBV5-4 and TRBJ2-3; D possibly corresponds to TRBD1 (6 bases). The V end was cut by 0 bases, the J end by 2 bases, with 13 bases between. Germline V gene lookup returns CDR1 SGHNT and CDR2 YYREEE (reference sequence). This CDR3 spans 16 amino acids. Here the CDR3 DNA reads TGTGCCAGCAGCTTGGCCACAGGGATCTTCACAGATACGCAGTATTTT. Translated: CASSLATGIFTDTQYF.

This CDR3 is CASSLVLTGSGNEQFF. CDR3 nucleotides: TGCGCCAGCAGCTTGGTTCTGACAGGGAGTGGCAATGAGCAGTTCTTC. V and J are TRBV5-1 and TRBJ2-1; TRBD1 matches 7 bases. Germline CDR1 is SGHRS and CDR2 is YFSETQ. The CDR3 covers 16 residues. The J segment lost 6 bases and the V segment lost 0 bases, leaving 9 bases of the junction unmatched.

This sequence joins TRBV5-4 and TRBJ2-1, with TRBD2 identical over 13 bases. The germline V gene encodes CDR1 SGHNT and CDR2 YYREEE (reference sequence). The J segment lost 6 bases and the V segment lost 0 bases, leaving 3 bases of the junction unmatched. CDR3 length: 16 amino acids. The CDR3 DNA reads TGTGCCAGCAGCTTGGGACTAGCGGGGGGCGCCAATGAGCAGTTCTTC. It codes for CASSLGLAGGANEQFF. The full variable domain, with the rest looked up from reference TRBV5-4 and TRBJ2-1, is ETGVTQSPTHLIKTRGQQVTLRCSSQSGHNTVSWYQQALGQGPQFIFQYYREEENGRGNFPPRFSGLQFPNYSSELNVNALELDDSALYLCASSLGLAGGANEQFFGPGTRLTVL.

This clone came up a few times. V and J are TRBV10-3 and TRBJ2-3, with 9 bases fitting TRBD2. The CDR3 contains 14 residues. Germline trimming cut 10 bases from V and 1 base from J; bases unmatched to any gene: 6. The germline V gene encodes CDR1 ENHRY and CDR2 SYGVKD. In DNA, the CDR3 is TGTGCCACCCTAGCTAGCGGGGGCACAGATACGCAGTATTTT. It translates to CATLASGGTDTQYF.

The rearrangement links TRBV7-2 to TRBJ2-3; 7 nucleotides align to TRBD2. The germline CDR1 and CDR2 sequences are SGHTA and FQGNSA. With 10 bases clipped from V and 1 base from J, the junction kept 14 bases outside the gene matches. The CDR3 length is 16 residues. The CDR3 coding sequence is TGTGCCACCGCCCGAGGCGGGGGACCTCGCACAGATACGCAGTATTTT. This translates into CATARGGGPRTDTQYF.

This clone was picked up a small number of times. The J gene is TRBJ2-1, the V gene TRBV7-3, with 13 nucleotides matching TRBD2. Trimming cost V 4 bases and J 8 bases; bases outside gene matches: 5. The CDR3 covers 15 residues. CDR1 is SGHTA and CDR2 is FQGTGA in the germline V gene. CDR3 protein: CASSSRTSGGDEQFF. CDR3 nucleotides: TGTGCCAGCAGCTCAAGGACTAGCGGGGGTGATGAGCAGTTCTTC.

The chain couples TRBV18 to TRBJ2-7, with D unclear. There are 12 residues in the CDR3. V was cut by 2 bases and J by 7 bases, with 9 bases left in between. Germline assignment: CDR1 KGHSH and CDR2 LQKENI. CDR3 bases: TGTGCCAGCTCACCAGGAAATCCTGAGCAGTACTTC. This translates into CASSPGNPEQYF.

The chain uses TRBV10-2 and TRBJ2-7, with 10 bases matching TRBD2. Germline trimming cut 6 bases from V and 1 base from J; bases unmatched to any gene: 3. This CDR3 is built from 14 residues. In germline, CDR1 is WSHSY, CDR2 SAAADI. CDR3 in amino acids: CASSRTSGSYEQYF. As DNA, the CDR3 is TGCGCCAGCAGCCGGACTAGCGGTTCCTACGAGCAGTACTTC.

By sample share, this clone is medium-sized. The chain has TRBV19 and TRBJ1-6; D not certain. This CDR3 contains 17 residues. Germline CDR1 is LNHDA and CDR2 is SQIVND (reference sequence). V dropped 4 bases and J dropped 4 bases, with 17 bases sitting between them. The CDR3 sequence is CASSRYGDVTYNSPLHF. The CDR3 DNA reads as TGTGCCAGTAGTAGGTACGGGGATGTAACGTATAATTCACCCCTCCACTTT.

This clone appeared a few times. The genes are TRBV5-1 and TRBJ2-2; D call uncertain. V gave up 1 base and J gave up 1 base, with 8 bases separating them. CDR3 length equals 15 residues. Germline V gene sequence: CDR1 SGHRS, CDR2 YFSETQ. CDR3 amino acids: CASSLLTENTGELFF. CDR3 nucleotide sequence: TGCGCCAGCAGCTTGTTAACCGAGAACACCGGGGAGCTGTTTTTT.

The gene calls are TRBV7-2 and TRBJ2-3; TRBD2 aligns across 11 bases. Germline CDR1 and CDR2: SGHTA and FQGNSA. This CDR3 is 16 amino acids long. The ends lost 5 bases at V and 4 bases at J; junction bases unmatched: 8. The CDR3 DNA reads TGTGCCAGCAGCCTTCTAGCGGGGGGCCGGTCAGATACGCAGTATTTT. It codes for CASSLLAGGRSDTQYF.

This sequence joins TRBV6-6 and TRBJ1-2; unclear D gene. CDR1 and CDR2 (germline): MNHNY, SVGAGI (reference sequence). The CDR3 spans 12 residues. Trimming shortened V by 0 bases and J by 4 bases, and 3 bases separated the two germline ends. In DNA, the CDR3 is TGTGCCAGCAGTTACTCGGGCTATGGCTACACCTTC. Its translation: CASSYSGYGYTF.

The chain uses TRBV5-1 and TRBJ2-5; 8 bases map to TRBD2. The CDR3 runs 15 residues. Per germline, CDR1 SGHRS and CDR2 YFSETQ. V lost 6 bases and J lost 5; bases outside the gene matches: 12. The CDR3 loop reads CASTPAGVLGETQYF. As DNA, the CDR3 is TGCGCCAGCACCCCAGCGGGGGTTTTGGGGGAGACCCAGTACTTC.

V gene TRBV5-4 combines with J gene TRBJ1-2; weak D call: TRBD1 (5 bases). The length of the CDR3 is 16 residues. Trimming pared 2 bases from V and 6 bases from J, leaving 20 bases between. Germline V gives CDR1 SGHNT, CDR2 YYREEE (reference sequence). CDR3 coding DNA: TGTGCCAGCAGCTTAGGGTTGAGGCAGGGTATCAATGGCTACACCTTC. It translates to CASSLGLRQGINGYTF.

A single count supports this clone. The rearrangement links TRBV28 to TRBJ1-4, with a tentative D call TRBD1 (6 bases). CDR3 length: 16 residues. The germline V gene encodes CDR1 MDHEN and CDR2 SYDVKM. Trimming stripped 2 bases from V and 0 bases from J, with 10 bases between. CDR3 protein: CASSLAGATTNEKLFF. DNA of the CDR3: TGTGCCAGCAGTTTAGCAGGGGCTACAACTAATGAAAAACTGTTTTTT.

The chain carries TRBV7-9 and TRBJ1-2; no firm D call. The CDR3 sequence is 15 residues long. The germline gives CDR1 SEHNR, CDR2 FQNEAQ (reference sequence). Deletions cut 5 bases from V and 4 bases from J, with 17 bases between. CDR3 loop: CASSRGETDSYGYTF. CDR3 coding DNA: TGTGCCAGCAGCCGCGGGGAGACGGATTCCTATGGCTACACCTTC.

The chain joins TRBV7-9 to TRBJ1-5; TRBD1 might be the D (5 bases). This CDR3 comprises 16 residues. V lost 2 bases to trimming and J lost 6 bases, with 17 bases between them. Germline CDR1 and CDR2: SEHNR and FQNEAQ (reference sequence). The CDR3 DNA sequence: TGTGCCAGCAGCTTATCCGGGGACTGGCAGATTCAGCCCCAGCATTTT. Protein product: CASSLSGDWQIQPQHF.